These T cell receptor beta chains were read from a single sample in a study of blood T cells in healthy people across ages. TCRdb re-called the 5' RACE reads with MiXCR, one entry per CDR3 protein. Counted here are about a million distinct CDR3 sequences, roughly 51% occurring once; the ten biggest clones make up about a fifth. The sequencing input was blood. Receptors originate from a woman aged 55-70 years in good health. Each CDR3 is given without its conserved first and last residue. The order of the fields is V gene, J gene, CDR3 length, CDR3 protein.

TRBV10-3,TRBJ2-5,15,ATRKGRTDWDQETQY
TRBV4-1,TRBJ1-5,14,ASSHPRRNSNQPQH
TRBV27,TRBJ2-7,12,ASNKGYGSYEQY
TRBV19,TRBJ2-3,12,ASSRQGSTDTQY
TRBV11-2,TRBJ2-1,15,ASSTLAGDGLNHEQF
TRBV7-8,TRBJ2-7,14,ASSFPSGTGSYEQY
TRBV20-1,TRBJ2-7,9,SATGYDEQY
TRBV29-1,TRBJ1-2,12,SVEKNGAYYGYT
TRBV5-1,TRBJ2-7,13,ASSLDVGGRYEQY
TRBV20-1,TRBJ2-3,13,SARDFGQVTDTQY
TRBV27,TRBJ2-7,11,ATKGQGTYEQY
TRBV4-2,TRBJ2-7,13,ASSQEEAGFYEQY
TRBV12-5,TRBJ2-2,14,ASGLGTSGTTGELF
TRBV7-3,TRBJ2-7,13,ASSLQPSPRYEQY
TRBV20-1,TRBJ2-7,13,GARVPLAGTCEQY
TRBV12-3/TRBV12-4,TRBJ1-2,15,ASSQSGTEGTNRGYT
TRBV29-1,TRBJ2-1,10,SGDGQHNEQF
TRBV20-1,TRBJ1-5,13,SARVGGQGNQPQH
TRBV6-2/TRBV6-3,TRBJ1-5,13,ASSYPEPAGRPQH
TRBV10-3,TRBJ2-7,12,AISVRSGTYEQY
TRBV7-8,TRBJ2-3,12,ASSMEVRPDTQY
TRBV28,TRBJ2-1,14,ASSPKTGVAYNEQF
TRBV29-1,TRBJ2-1,17,SVEALEAGGFGAYNEQF